This entry is about one T cell receptor beta chain. The sample comes from a study of shared clonotypes between healthy human individuals. The junction had 10 bases not matched to a gene; V was cut back by 4 bases and J by 6 bases. The CDR3 spans 16 residues. CDR1 is SGHTA, CDR2 FQGNSA, per germline. Generated by immunoSEQ multiplex PCR, the TCRdb table keeps only in-frame clones and is missing some. The repertoire holds approximately 840,000 clones, with just over 95% as singletons. Naivety among CD8 cells was defined by CD45RO negativity and positive CCR7 selection, thereby excluding terminally differentiated effector memory CD45RA+ cells.

The J gene is TRBJ2-3, the V gene TRBV7-2; TRBD2 aligns across 10 bases. The sequence derives from a man aged 25-45 years in good health. The sequenced sample consisted of naive CD8+ T cells sorted from blood. CDR3 DNA sequence: TGTGCCAGCAGCTCAACCGGGACTAGCGCCTTCGATACGCAGTATTTT. Its translation: CASSSTGTSAFDTQYF.